These T cell receptor beta chains were read from a single sample in a study of blood T cell repertoires in COVID-19. Measured with immunoSEQ multiplex PCR; TCRdb has only the in-frame clones, and not every one. Here the sample spans under 130,000 clones, roughly 80% being singletons. The sample was peripheral blood. The receptors were sampled from a man aged 70 or older with active or convalescent COVID-19. Both conserved end residues are part of each CDR3. Fields, in order: V gene, CDR3 length, CDR3 protein.

>TRBV19|17
CASSTRGSGVAKNIQYF
>TRBV5-1|14
CASSSGQTNSPLHF
>TRBV10-3|15
CAISSDRGAYNEQFF
>TRBV29-1|14
CSVEEWAGANVLTF
>TRBV7-3|14
CASSLGGNTGELFF
>TRBV5-4|16
CASSLAGGGWSETQYF
>TRBV6-5|16
CASSYTTGKANTEAFF
>TRBV24-1|17
CATSFPPGTRDLGGYTF
>TRBV19|13
CASRTALNYGYTF
>TRBV11-2|14
CASSRAGGSYEQYF
>TRBV20-1|11
CSPNTGGGYTF